This TCR beta chain was captured by sequencing in a study of blood T cell repertoires in COVID-19. Study-level background: The study drew acute and convalescent COVID-19 samples from the United States, Italy and Spain. PBMCs, B-cell-depleted T cells, or T cells provided the cDNA or gDNA that made up the material.

Per the original methods: Counts of nucleated cells, estimated from reference gene primer amplification, were obtained. TCRdb keeps only in-frame clones here, not all; method: immunoSEQ multiplex PCR. V and J calls and clone size are as listed in that table; D and trimming were resolved from the DNA. The sample lists some 380,000 clones; 85% to 90% were seen once. Germline loops: CDR1 SGHDN, CDR2 FVKESK. The CDR3 runs to 21 residues. With 4 bases removed from V and 10 bases from J, the gap between germline ends came to 35 bases. This clone came up a few times. The chain carries TRBV14 and TRBJ1-6, with D tentatively TRBD1 (6 bases). The sample taken for sequencing was peripheral blood. This clonotype was sampled from a man younger than 35 with active or convalescent COVID-19. The CDR3 sequence is CASSPRIGPGQHPNTESPLHF. The CDR3 nucleotides are TGTGCCAGCAGCCCGCGGATAGGCCCGGGACAACATCCCAATACGGAGTCACCCCTCCACTTT.